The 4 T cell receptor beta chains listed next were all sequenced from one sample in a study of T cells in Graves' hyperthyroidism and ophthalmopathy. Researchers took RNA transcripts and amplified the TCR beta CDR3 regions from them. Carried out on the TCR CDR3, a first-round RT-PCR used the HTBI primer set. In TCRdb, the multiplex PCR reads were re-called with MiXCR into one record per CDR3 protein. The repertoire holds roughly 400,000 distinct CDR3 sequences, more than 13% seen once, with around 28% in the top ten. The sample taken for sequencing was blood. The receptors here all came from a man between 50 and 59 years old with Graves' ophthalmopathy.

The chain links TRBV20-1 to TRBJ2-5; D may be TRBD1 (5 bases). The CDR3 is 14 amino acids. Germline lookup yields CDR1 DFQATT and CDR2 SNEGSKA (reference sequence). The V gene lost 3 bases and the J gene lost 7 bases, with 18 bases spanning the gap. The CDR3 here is CSASHGPRTGTQYF. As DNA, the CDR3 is TGCAGTGCTAGCCACGGACCTCGAACAGGGACCCAGTACTTC.

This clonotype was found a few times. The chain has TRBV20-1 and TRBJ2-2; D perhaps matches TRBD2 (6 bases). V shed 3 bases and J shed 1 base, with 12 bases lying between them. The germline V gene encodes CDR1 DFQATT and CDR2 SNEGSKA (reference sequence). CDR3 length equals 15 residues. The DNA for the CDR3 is TGCAGTGCTAGCGGGGGTTTCGGGAACACCGGGGAGCTGTTTTTT. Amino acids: CSASGGFGNTGELFF.

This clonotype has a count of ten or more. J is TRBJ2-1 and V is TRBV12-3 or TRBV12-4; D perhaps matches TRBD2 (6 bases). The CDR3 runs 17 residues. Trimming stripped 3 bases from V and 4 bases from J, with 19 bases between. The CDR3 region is CASSFAMGSGPYNEQFF. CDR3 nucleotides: TGTGCCAGCAGTTTTGCGATGGGTAGCGGCCCTTACAATGAGCAGTTCTTC.

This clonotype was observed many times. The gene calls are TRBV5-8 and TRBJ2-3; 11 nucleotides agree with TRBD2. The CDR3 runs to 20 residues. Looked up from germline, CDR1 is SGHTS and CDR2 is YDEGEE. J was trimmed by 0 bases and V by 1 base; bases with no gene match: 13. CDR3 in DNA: TGTGCCAGCAGCTTGTACGGGGGATTAGCGGGAGGGGGAAGCACAGATACGCAGTATTTT. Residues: CASSLYGGLAGGGSTDTQYF. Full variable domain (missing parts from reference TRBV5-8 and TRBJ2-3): EAGVTQSPTHLIKTRGQQATLRCSPISGHTSVYWYQQALGLGLQFLLWYDEGEERNRGNFPPRFSGRQFPNYSSELNVNALELEDSALYLCASSLYGGLAGGGSTDTQYFGPGTRLTVL.